This TCR beta chain was retrieved from a study of post-analysis software for immune sequencing data. The study, taken as a whole, reports: Those samples that were prepared in the same batch co-clustered strongly by F measure. Compared with controls, patients had more of about 5 TRBV segments, including TRBV5-6, TRBV5-1 and TRBV20-1. People with multiple sclerosis had a significantly lower normalized Chao1 diversity than controls did.

Looked up from germline, CDR1 is SGHRS and CDR2 is YFSETQ. J was trimmed by 6 bases and V by 4 bases; bases with no gene match: 12. The CDR3 is made up of 15 amino acids. The TCR beta cDNA libraries carried unique molecular identifiers. A single record per CDR3 protein comes from TCRdb applying MiXCR to the PCR reads. Of roughly 670,000 distinct CDR3 sequences listed, approximately 60% are singletons. The sample holds a few counts of this clonotype. Its antigen is as yet unknown. The chain has TRBV5-1 and TRBJ2-7; TRBD1 matches at 8 bases. The source material was blood. This TCR derives from a girl aged 2 to 10 with multiple sclerosis. This CDR3 is CASSALPGGPSEQYF. Written as DNA, the CDR3 is TGCGCCAGCAGCGCTCTCCCAGGGGGCCCCAGCGAGCAGTACTTC.